Below, 5 T cell receptor beta chains from the same sample are listed, as sequenced in a study of CD8 T cells in Susac syndrome (dated by TCRdb to the late 2010s). Libraries were constructed by the immunoSEQ multiplex PCR assay. RNA was extracted using the RNeasy kit, and about 0.5 to 1 ug of the RNA was reverse transcribed with random hexamers. Using fastp at Q25 and MiXCR, TCRdb reprocessed the public reads and kept productive beta chains. Each CDR3 protein gets just one entry, which takes the most common genes and DNA from the rows behind it. The sample contains some 140,000 distinct CDR3 sequences, 95% of them found a single time. Roughly 0.2% of the sample belongs to the ten largest clones. Sequenced material: CD8+ T cells from PBMCs. All receptors derive from a human donor with Susac syndrome.

Written as DNA, the CDR3 is TGTGCCAGCAGCCTTTCGACCGAAGAAAGTCAGCCCCAGCATTTT. Translated: CASSLSTEESQPQHF. The gene calls are TRBV11-2 and TRBJ1-5; D uncertain. The V gene's germline CDR1 is SGHAT and CDR2 FQNNGV. This CDR3 spans 15 amino acids. V lost 5 bases, J lost 6 bases, and 17 bases lay in between.

The chain couples TRBV27 to TRBJ1-5; 8 nucleotides agree with TRBD1. Unmatched junction bases numbered 13, after V lost 8 bases and J lost 1 base. The CDR3 loop spans 17 amino acids. CDR1 is MNHEY, CDR2 SMNVEV, per germline (reference sequence). DNA of the CDR3: TGTGCCAGCTCGATGGGTCCAGGGGGCGCGAGCAATCAGCCCCAGCATTTT. Its protein is CASSMGPGGASNQPQHF.

This chain joins TRBV5-1 and TRBJ2-1; perhaps TRBD2 as D (5 bases). The germline gives CDR1 SGHRS, CDR2 YFSETQ. Trimming left V 0 bases short and J 12 bases short, with 19 bases between. The CDR3 extends over 15 amino acids. DNA of the CDR3: TGCGCCAGCAGCTTGGGACCCTTACTAGGGAACGGGCAGTTCTTC. Residues: CASSLGPLLGNGQFF.

The CDR3 loop is CASSARGSEAFF. DNA of the CDR3: TGTGCCAGCAGCGCTAGGGGCAGCGAAGCTTTCTTT. V gene TRBV9 combines with J gene TRBJ1-1; a possible D gene is TRBD1 (5 bases). V was shortened by 3 bases and J by 8 bases, with 11 bases between the two germline ends. Per germline, CDR1 SGDLS and CDR2 YYNGEE. The CDR3 has 12 amino acids.

The chain is built from TRBV7-6 and TRBJ1-4; no reliable D call. Germline CDR1 and CDR2: SGHVS and FNYEAQ. The V gene lost 1 base and the J gene lost 1 base, with 7 bases spanning the gap. The CDR3 spans 15 residues. CDR3 bases: TGTGCCAGCAGCTTAGAAACAGAAACTAATGAAAAACTGTTTTTT. Its protein product is CASSLETETNEKLFF.